The 5 T cell receptor beta chains below were found in one sample sequenced in a study of vaccination effects on CD4 cells after COVID-19. Expansion of antigen-specific CD4+ T cells with viral peptide pools was carried out by the ViraFEST assay before sequencing. Subsequent to a culture period of around eleven days, CD4+ T cells were isolated. Documented for the person is a PCR-confirmed SARS-CoV-2 infection occurring between March and December 2020. Either the mRNA-1273 or the BNT162b2 vaccine was given to participants as two doses. These receptors have no known antigen. TCRdb's table, derived via immunoSEQ multiplex PCR, lists solely in-frame clones and lacks some. The data show about 15,000 clones, with under 85% seen just once and 20% to 25% held by the top ten. The sequencing here drew on CD4+ T cells from PBMCs cultured with SARS-CoV-2 spike peptides, taken after COVID-19 vaccination. The receptor source for this set is a human donor who had a prior SARS-CoV-2 infection.

This chain uses TRBV11-2 with TRBJ2-1, with 7 bases lining up with TRBD2. With 6 bases clipped from V and 2 bases from J, the junction kept 10 bases outside the gene matches. From germline, CDR1 is SGHAT and CDR2 FQNNGV. There are 16 residues in the CDR3. CDR3 nucleotide sequence: TGTGCCAGCAGATACGTAGCGGGCACAACCTACAATGAGCAGTTCTTC. It is translated as CASRYVAGTTYNEQFF.

The genes are TRBV7-2 and TRBJ1-2, with D tentatively TRBD1 (5 bases). Germline-derived CDR1 and CDR2 are SGHTA and FQGNSA. Trimming pared 3 bases from V and 4 bases from J, leaving 15 bases between. This CDR3 contains 15 residues. This CDR3 reads CASSLTVNTLYGYTF. The DNA of the CDR3 is TGTGCCAGCAGCTTGACAGTCAATACGCTCTATGGCTACACCTTC.

The chain uses TRBV7-2 and TRBJ2-1; D remains ambiguous. V was trimmed by 3 bases and J by 4 bases, leaving 13 bases between them. Germline CDR1 reads SGHTA; CDR2 reads FQGNSA. The CDR3 has 15 amino acids. Here the CDR3 reads CASSFSPSTYNEQFF. Here the CDR3 DNA reads TGTGCCAGCAGCTTCAGCCCCTCCACATACAATGAGCAGTTCTTC.

The J gene is TRBJ2-1, the V gene TRBV10-3; 7 bases map to TRBD2. From germline, CDR1 is ENHRY and CDR2 SYGVKD. V shed 6 bases and J 7 bases; nucleotides not matched to a gene: 18. This CDR3 contains 17 residues. The CDR3 spells CAISPTVGGGSWNEQFF. The CDR3 DNA follows: TGTGCCATCAGCCCCACTGTAGGTGGCGGGAGTTGGAATGAGCAGTTCTTC.

The genes are TRBV13 and TRBJ2-1, with 7 bases matching TRBD2. The CDR3 runs 16 residues. CDR1 and CDR2 from the germline V gene are PRHDT and FYEKMQ (reference sequence). The trim removed 5 bases at V and 7 bases at J, leaving 14 bases unmatched. CDR3 sequence: CASSPSSGQGGNEQFF. In DNA form, the CDR3 reads TGTGCCAGCAGCCCATCTAGCGGACAAGGAGGGAATGAGCAGTTCTTC.